One and the same sample provided the 11 T cell receptor beta chains below, sequenced in a study of shared clonotypes between healthy human individuals. Some clones are missing from TCRdb's copy, which holds only in-frame ones; the method was immunoSEQ multiplex PCR. The table shows millions of clones, with more than 90% occurring only once. Specimen: naive CD4+ T cells sorted from blood. The subset: CD45RA+ positively selected. Receptors originate from a man younger than 30 in good health.

The chain is built from TRBV2 and TRBJ1-1; D is unresolved. CDR3 length equals 14 residues. The germline CDR1 and CDR2 sequences are SNHLY and FYNNEI. Between the trimmed V and J ends, which lost 5 bases and 0 bases, there was a span of 10 bases. The CDR3 nucleotides are TGTGCCAGCAGTCTTTCACAGCTGAACACTGAAGCTTTCTTT. Encoded protein: CASSLSQLNTEAFF.

This clone showed up just once. Other DNA sequences within the sample encode an identical CDR3. The V and J genes are TRBV7-8 and TRBJ2-1; D possibly corresponds to TRBD1 (6 bases). V was trimmed by 2 bases and J by 7 bases, leaving 6 bases between them. The CDR3 has 12 residues. Germline V gene data show CDR1 as SGHVS and CDR2 as FQNEAQ. The CDR3 nucleotides read TGTGCCAGCAGCTTAACAGGGAATGAGCAGTTCTTC. It yields the protein CASSLTGNEQFF.

This chain uses TRBV7-2 with TRBJ2-3; 7 positions agree with TRBD2. From germline, CDR1 is SGHTA and CDR2 FQGNSA. This CDR3 contains 16 residues. The V gene end was trimmed by 4 bases and the J gene end by 4 bases; junction bases not matched to a gene: 11. Here the CDR3 reads CASSWGGGRVPDTQYF. CDR3 DNA sequence: TGTGCCAGCAGCTGGGGCGGCGGGAGAGTTCCAGATACGCAGTATTTT. The whole variable domain, remainder taken from reference TRBV7-2 and TRBJ2-3, is GAGVSQSPSNKVTEKGKDVELRCDPISGHTALYWYRQSLGQGLEFLIYFQGNSAPDKSGLPSDRFSAERTGGSVSTLTIQRTQQEDSAVYLCASSWGGGRVPDTQYFGPGTRLTVL.

V is TRBV19 and J is TRBJ2-2; no reliable D call. The V gene's germline CDR1 is LNHDA and CDR2 SQIVND (reference sequence). CDR3 length equals 17 residues. V gave up 3 bases and J gave up 5 bases, with 19 bases separating them. The CDR3 protein is CASSMVTATGLTGELFF. CDR3 DNA sequence: TGTGCCAGTAGTATGGTAACCGCGACGGGCCTTACCGGGGAGCTGTTTTTT. Drawing the rest from reference TRBV19 and TRBJ2-2, the complete variable domain is DGGITQSPKYLFRKEGQNVTLSCEQNLNHDAMYWYRQDPGQGLRLIYYSQIVNDFQKGDIAEGYSVSREKKESFPLTVTSAQKNPTAFYLCASSMVTATGLTGELFFGEGSRLTVL.

The rearrangement uses TRBV20-1 and TRBJ1-1; D not resolved. Per germline, CDR1 DFQATT and CDR2 SNEGSKA (reference sequence). Trimming pared 3 bases from V and 7 bases from J, leaving 9 bases between. The CDR3 has 11 amino acids. The CDR3 region has the DNA TGCAGTGCTAGGGAACTATTTGAAGCTTTCTTT. It codes for CSARELFEAFF.

The chain couples TRBV6-1 to TRBJ1-4; D not resolved. CDR3 length: 11 amino acids. V gave up 6 bases and J gave up 5 bases, with 4 bases separating them. From germline, CDR1 is MNHNS and CDR2 SASEGT. For the CDR3, the DNA is TGTGCCAGCAGAGCCAATGAAAAACTGTTTTTT. Its protein product is CASRANEKLFF.

The chain joins TRBV7-9 to TRBJ2-2; tentatively, D is TRBD1 or TRBD2 (6 bases each). Looked up from germline, CDR1 is SEHNR and CDR2 is FQNEAQ (reference sequence). The CDR3 covers 15 residues. Trimming took 7 bases from V and 4 from J, leaving 16 bases between them. The CDR3 region has the DNA TGTGCCAGCAATTTGGCAGGGGAGGCCACCGGGGAGCTGTTTTTT. It codes for CASNLAGEATGELFF.

The genes are TRBV6-6 and TRBJ1-3, with 9 bases lining up with TRBD1. Germline V gives CDR1 MNHNY, CDR2 SVGAGI (reference sequence). The CDR3 is 16 residues long. The J segment lost 4 bases and the V segment lost 0 bases, leaving 4 bases of the junction unmatched. CDR3 protein: CASSYSAGQGGNTIYF. As DNA, the CDR3 is TGTGCCAGCAGTTACTCGGCAGGACAGGGGGGAAACACCATATATTTT.

The rearrangement joins TRBV6-6 to TRBJ2-1; 13 nucleotides agree with TRBD2. The CDR3 sequence is 15 residues long. J gave up 5 bases and V 8 bases, and 6 bases lay outside the gene matches. Germline CDR1 and CDR2: MNHNY and SVGAGI (reference sequence). The CDR3 DNA follows: TGTGCCAGCGGAGGGACTAGCGGGAAGAACAATGAGCAGTTCTTC. This sequence encodes CASGGTSGKNNEQFF.

This chain connects TRBV25-1 to TRBJ2-7; D might be TRBD1 or TRBD2, each matching 5 bases. V gave up 3 bases and J gave up 3 bases, with 9 bases separating them. This CDR3 has 13 amino acids. Germline V gives CDR1 MGHDK, CDR2 SYGVNS. CDR3 loop: CASSEGDLYEQYF. The CDR3 DNA sequence: TGTGCCAGCAGTGAGGGGGACCTCTACGAGCAGTACTTC.

The J gene is TRBJ2-2, the V gene TRBV5-1, with D unclear. CDR3 length: 17 amino acids. Germline-derived CDR1 and CDR2 are SGHRS and YFSETQ. The V gene lost 0 bases and the J gene lost 0 bases, with 12 bases spanning the gap. CDR3: CASSLDTGRANTGELFF. The CDR3 DNA follows: TGCGCCAGCAGCTTGGATACGGGTAGGGCGAACACCGGGGAGCTGTTTTTT.